Each of the 5 T cell receptor beta chains below was sequenced from the same sample in a study of blood T cell repertoires in COVID-19. This table comes from immunoSEQ multiplex PCR, and its TCRdb copy is limited to in-frame clones, with some not included. The sample records 200,000 to 250,000 clones, around 78% being singletons. The sample taken for sequencing was peripheral blood. The receptors here all came from a woman between 70 and 85 years old with active or convalescent COVID-19.

The chain uses TRBV27 and TRBJ2-1, with TRBD1 matching over 9 bases. Germline V CDR1 and CDR2: MNHEY, SMNVEV (reference sequence). J gave up 4 bases and V 5 bases, and 6 bases lay outside the gene matches. The CDR3 runs 15 residues. CDR3 in amino acids: CASSIDRGRYNEQFF. CDR3 coding DNA: TGTGCCAGCAGTATCGACAGGGGGAGGTACAATGAGCAGTTCTTC.

The V gene is TRBV21-1, the J gene TRBJ1-1; the table's D gene call, TRBD1, was not cross checked with the DNA. TRBV21-1 is termed a pseudogene. CDR3 length equals 15 residues. CDR3 coding DNA: TGTGCCTCCAACCAAAGGGACATAAAGAACACTGAAGCTTTCTTT. Translation: CASNQRDIKNTEAFF.

The chain links TRBV11-2 to TRBJ2-3; 7 bases are a match to TRBD2. V trimming: 0 bases; J trimming: 6 bases; junction bases outside the gene matches: 9. The germline CDR1 and CDR2 sequences are SGHAT and FQNNGV. CDR3 length: 16 residues. CDR3 region: CASSLEVGGPFDTQYF. In DNA form, the CDR3 reads TGTGCCAGCAGCTTAGAAGTGGGAGGGCCCTTCGATACGCAGTATTTT. The complete variable domain, with remaining parts taken from reference TRBV11-2 and TRBJ2-3, reads EAGVAQSPRYKIIEKRQSVAFWCNPISGHATLYWYQQILGQGPKLLIQFQNNGVVDDSQLPKDRFSAERLKGVDSTLKIQPAKLEDSAVYLCASSLEVGGPFDTQYFGPGTRLTVL.

This clone has a handful of counts. The chain employs TRBV6-1 and TRBJ2-7, with 7 positions matching TRBD2. The CDR3 has 14 residues. Per the germline V gene, CDR1 is MNHNS and CDR2 is SASEGT. V dropped 3 bases and J dropped 6; count of bases not matched to a gene: 8. CDR3 coding DNA: TGTGCCAGCAGTGAGCGGGAGCCCCCCTCCGAGCAGTACTTC. Amino acids: CASSEREPPSEQYF.

The CDR3 reads CASSLTGRTEAFF. The DNA of the CDR3 is TGTGCCAGCAGCTTAACGGGTCGGACTGAAGCTTTCTTT. The chain combines TRBV7-9 with TRBJ1-1; D ambiguous. The germline V gene encodes CDR1 SEHNR and CDR2 FQNEAQ (reference sequence). The CDR3 has 13 amino acids. Between the trimmed V and J ends, which lost 2 bases and 5 bases, there was a span of 9 bases.